Following are 22 T cell receptor beta chains from one sample sequenced in a study of blood T cell repertoires in COVID-19 (dated by TCRdb to about 2020). The library was obtained by the immunoSEQ multiplex PCR assay. This is the immuneACCESS table as TCRdb keeps it, with only in-frame sequences that have V and J called. A part of the clones is gone; compared with another copy, unresolved V genes explain less than half, and the rest is unexplained. In all, the sample holds 200,000 to 250,000 clones, and approximately 88% of those were seen once. The ten biggest clones cover 5.5% to 6.5% of the sample. The sample taken for sequencing was peripheral blood. Every receptor here comes from a man in his fifties or sixties who had recovered from COVID-19.

J is TRBJ1-2 and V is TRBV7-9; D may be TRBD1 (5 bases). Germline V gives CDR1 SEHNR, CDR2 FQNEAQ (reference sequence). V was pared by 4 bases and J by 5 bases, with 11 bases between. This CDR3 is built from 13 residues. The CDR3, as DNA: TGTGCCAGCAGCTCGAGGGAGGGGTATGGCTACACCTTC. It translates to CASSSREGYGYTF.

This clone was observed once. The gene calls are TRBV7-3 and TRBJ2-5; 12 nucleotides agree with TRBD2. Looked up from germline, CDR1 is SGHTA and CDR2 is FQGTGA. The CDR3 spans 15 residues. Unmatched junction bases numbered 6, after V lost 5 bases and J lost 5 bases. CDR3 protein: CASSPSTSGSETQYF. The DNA for the CDR3 is TGTGCCAGCAGCCCCTCGACTAGCGGGAGCGAGACCCAGTACTTC.

This clone was counted between two and nine times. The DNA for the CDR3 is TGTGCCAGCAGCTTAGACCGGACAGGGGATAATTCACCCCTCCACTTT. This translates into CASSLDRTGDNSPLHF. V and J are TRBV7-9 and TRBJ1-6; 9 bases align to TRBD1. This CDR3 has 16 amino acids. With V trimmed by 1 base and J by 5 bases, 3 bases remained unmatched. Germline V gives CDR1 SEHNR, CDR2 FQNEAQ (reference sequence).

The chain combines TRBV7-2 with TRBJ2-7; possibly TRBD2 for D (5 bases). CDR3 length equals 16 residues. Per the germline V gene, CDR1 is SGHTA and CDR2 is FQGNSA. Trimming left V 0 bases short and J 6 bases short, with 18 bases between. The CDR3 loop reads CASSLAGARGPGEQYF. Here the CDR3 DNA reads TGTGCCAGCAGCTTAGCGGGAGCTCGAGGCCCGGGCGAGCAGTACTTC. The full variable domain, in which reference TRBV7-2 and TRBJ2-7 provide the parts outside the CDR3, is GAGVSQSPSNKVTEKGKDVELRCDPISGHTALYWYRQSLGQGLEFLIYFQGNSAPDKSGLPSDRFSAERTGGSVSTLTIQRTQQEDSAVYLCASSLAGARGPGEQYFGPGTRLTVT.

The chain uses TRBV30 and TRBJ2-3; D gene uncertain. From germline, CDR1 is GTSNPN and CDR2 SVGIG (reference sequence). The CDR3 runs 13 residues. V dropped 0 bases and J dropped 0 bases, with 4 bases sitting between them. The CDR3 region has the DNA TGTGCCTGGAGTGTACAGAGCACAGATACGCAGTATTTT. Protein product: CAWSVQSTDTQYF.

The CDR3 is CASSFQGSETQYF. CDR3 DNA sequence: TGCGCCAGCAGCTTTCAGGGGTCAGAGACCCAGTACTTC. The gene calls are TRBV5-1 and TRBJ2-5; the D gene is possibly TRBD1 (6 bases). Germline V lookup: CDR1 SGHRS, CDR2 YFSETQ. There are 13 residues in the CDR3. V was trimmed by 2 bases and J by 4 bases, leaving 9 bases between them.

The chain uses TRBV11-2 and TRBJ2-4; the match to TRBD2 covers 8 bases. Germline loops: CDR1 SGHAT, CDR2 FQNNGV. The CDR3 covers 16 residues. The V gene end was trimmed by 5 bases and the J gene end by 5 bases; junction bases not matched to a gene: 11. For the CDR3, the DNA is TGTGCCAGCAGCCGCCCTGGGGCGGGAGGACAAAACATTCAGTACTTC. It translates to CASSRPGAGGQNIQYF.

This chain links TRBV6-6 with TRBJ1-3, with D uncertain. Trimming removed 7 bases at V and 3 bases at J, with 4 bases between. The CDR3 has 11 amino acids. Germline CDR1 reads MNHNY; CDR2 reads SVGAGI (reference sequence). In DNA form, the CDR3 reads TGTGCCAGCACCCGTGGAAACACCATATATTTT. This codes for CASTRGNTIYF.

This clone was detected only once. CDR3 in amino acids: CASSADTTKYF. The CDR3 DNA sequence: TGTGCCAGCAGTGCCGACACAACCAAGTACTTC. The chain employs TRBV2 and TRBJ2-7; no clear D. V lost 4 bases to trimming and J lost 11 bases, with 12 bases between them. The length of the CDR3 is 11 residues. Germline CDR1 is SNHLY and CDR2 is FYNNEI.

The V gene is TRBV5-1, the J gene TRBJ2-7, with TRBD2 matching over 7 bases. V gave up 2 bases and J gave up 0 bases; unmatched junction bases: 5. The CDR3 has 15 residues. Germline V CDR1 and CDR2: SGHRS, YFSETQ. CDR3 DNA: TGCGCCAGCAGCTTAAGCGGGACCTACTCCTACGAGCAGTACTTC. This encodes CASSLSGTYSYEQYF.

The rearrangement links TRBV18 to TRBJ2-3; possible D gene TRBD2, 6 bases. V gave up 1 base and J gave up 2 bases, with 13 bases separating them. CDR1 KGHSH and CDR2 LQKENI come from the germline V gene. This CDR3 region has 16 residues. CDR3 loop: CASSPRIAAATDTQYF. CDR3 nucleotides: TGTGCCAGCTCACCACGGATAGCGGCAGCCACAGATACGCAGTATTTT.

This sequence joins TRBV2 and TRBJ2-7; 8 bases are a match to TRBD2. This CDR3 has 20 residues. Germline loops: CDR1 SNHLY, CDR2 FYNNEI. J was trimmed by 2 bases and V by 8 bases; bases with no gene match: 26. The CDR3 coding sequence is TGTGCCAGCGGCGGGGGGTGTAGGGGGGGCTGGTTGCCTTCTACCTACGAGCAGTACTTC. This translates into CASGGGCRGGWLPSTYEQYF.

This clone was seen a single time. The CDR3 coding sequence is TGCGCCAGCAGCTTCTACGGTGAGGGGCAGTACTTC. Translated, it gives CASSFYGEGQYF. The chain combines TRBV5-1 with TRBJ2-7; D perhaps matches TRBD2 (5 bases). This CDR3 has 12 residues. V was pared by 2 bases and J by 9 bases, with 12 bases between. Germline V gene lookup returns CDR1 SGHRS and CDR2 YFSETQ. Based on the CDR3 plus reference TRBV5-1 and TRBJ2-7, the full variable domain is KAGVTQTPRYLIKTRGQQVTLSCSPISGHRSVSWYQQTPGQGLQFLFEYFSETQRNKGNFPGRFSGRQFSNSRSEMNVSTLELGDSALYLCASSFYGEGQYFGPGTRLTVT.

This rearrangement joins TRBV19 to TRBJ1-5; the D gene is possibly TRBD1 (5 bases). CDR3 length equals 14 residues. The germline CDR1 and CDR2 sequences are LNHDA and SQIVND (reference sequence). V lost 6 bases, J lost 3 bases, and 12 bases lay in between. In nucleotides, the CDR3 is TGTGCCAGTAGCCCGGAGGGACCCAATCAGCCCCAGCATTTT. It translates to CASSPEGPNQPQHF.

The chain is built from TRBV7-3 and TRBJ2-2; 7 positions agree with TRBD2. V lost 3 bases and J lost 4; bases outside the gene matches: 5. Germline loops: CDR1 SGHTA, CDR2 FQGTGA. CDR3 length equals 15 residues. The CDR3 sequence is CASSLGEGITGELFF. The DNA of the CDR3 is TGTGCCAGCAGCTTGGGGGAGGGAATCACCGGGGAGCTGTTTTTT.

V is TRBV28 and J is TRBJ2-1; 7 nucleotides match TRBD2. Germline CDR1 is MDHEN and CDR2 is SYDVKM. V lost 5 bases, J lost 7 bases, and 8 bases stayed unmatched. The CDR3 length is 14 residues. As DNA, the CDR3 is TGTGCCAGCAGTGGTGTGACGGGGGGAAATGAGCAGTTCTTC. This sequence encodes CASSGVTGGNEQFF.

V usage is TRBV27 and J usage is TRBJ2-7; no clear D. This CDR3 is built from 15 residues. Germline V gives CDR1 MNHEY, CDR2 SMNVEV (reference sequence). The ends were cut back, 4 bases at V and 2 bases at J, with 15 bases in the middle. CDR3 residues: CASSSPSSSTYEQYF. The CDR3 DNA sequence: TGTGCCAGCAGTTCCCCCTCTAGTAGCACCTACGAGCAGTACTTC.

V usage is TRBV11-2 and J usage is TRBJ2-4; D not resolved. Deletions cut 3 bases from V and 9 bases from J, with 12 bases between. The CDR3 has 13 amino acids. CDR1 is SGHAT and CDR2 is FQNNGV in the germline V gene. The CDR3 DNA is TGTGCCAGCAGCTTGATAGCCTTGGGCATTCAGTACTTC. Amino acid sequence: CASSLIALGIQYF. Full variable domain (missing parts from reference TRBV11-2 and TRBJ2-4): EAGVAQSPRYKIIEKRQSVAFWCNPISGHATLYWYQQILGQGPKLLIQFQNNGVVDDSQLPKDRFSAERLKGVDSTLKIQPAKLEDSAVYLCASSLIALGIQYFGAGTRLSVL.

In its sample, this clone was seen once. This chain uses TRBV6-1 with TRBJ2-1; D possibly corresponds to TRBD2 (7 bases). This CDR3 has 14 amino acids. Trimming stripped 0 bases from V and 9 bases from J, with 12 bases between. In germline, CDR1 is MNHNS, CDR2 SASEGT. CDR3 amino acids: CASSEAGGRGEQFF. Here the CDR3 DNA reads TGTGCCAGCAGTGAAGCGGGGGGGCGGGGTGAGCAGTTCTTC.

The chain recombines TRBV4-2 with TRBJ2-2; no reliable D call. This CDR3 has 14 amino acids. V lost 6 bases to trimming and J lost 5 bases, with 13 bases between them. CDR1 and CDR2 (germline): LGHNA, YNFKEQ. Here the CDR3 DNA reads TGTGCCAGCAGTTCGACTCCTGCTACCGGGGAGCTGTTTTTT. It specifies CASSSTPATGELFF.

V and J are TRBV5-1 and TRBJ2-7; TRBD2 aligns across 13 bases. V trimming: 6 bases; J trimming: 4 bases; junction bases outside the gene matches: 4. The germline V gene encodes CDR1 SGHRS and CDR2 YFSETQ. This CDR3 comprises 14 residues. The CDR3 coding sequence is TGCGCCAGCAACCCACTAGCGGGAGGGTACGAGCAGTACTTC. Its protein product is CASNPLAGGYEQYF.

V is TRBV27 and J is TRBJ2-7, with a tentative D call TRBD1 (5 bases). Per germline, CDR1 MNHEY and CDR2 SMNVEV (reference sequence). The V end was cut by 3 bases, the J end by 1 base, with 13 bases between. CDR3 length equals 15 residues. This CDR3 is CASSLVGVGSYEQYF. The CDR3 nucleotides are TGTGCCAGCAGTTTGGTAGGGGTGGGGTCCTACGAGCAGTACTTC.